This T cell receptor beta chain was identified during a study of shared clonotypes between healthy human individuals. About this clone itself: Antigen specificity is unknown.

Donors were healthy HIV-negative adults without recent acute infections or vaccinations. Splitting the CD4+ cells yielded a CD45RA+ naive subset and a CD45RA-negative memory subset. Each sorted subset replicate got 200 ng genomic DNA, tens of thousands of genomes. Generated by immunoSEQ multiplex PCR, the TCRdb table keeps only in-frame clones and is missing some. The table has about 2.4 million clones, 90% to 95% seen once. The CDR3 sequence is 14 residues long. Germline assignment: CDR1 MNHEY and CDR2 SMNVEV (reference sequence). The V and J ends lost 6 bases and 4 bases, in that order; junction bases with no gene match: 7. Study-level points and caveats: When compared with the clonotypes that were shared by all four sorted-subset donors, the non-shared clonotypes turned out to have lower generation probabilities.

This TCR was recovered from a man between 18 and 35 years old in good health. Some clones in this sample may be carry-over from other donors' samples. Material for sequencing was naive CD4+ T cells from PBMCs. As for subset: CD45RA+ positively selected. The chain employs TRBV27 and TRBJ2-3; TRBD1 agrees at 7 bases. CDR3 sequence reads: CASRQDRVADTQYF. The CDR3 DNA follows: TGTGCCAGCAGGCAAGACAGGGTCGCAGATACGCAGTATTTT.